This T cell receptor (beta chain) came from a study of radiation and T cells in renal cell carcinoma (TCRdb year 2020). With regard to the full study: The samples were obtained from a clinical trial, where primary renal cell carcinomas were treated with 15 Gy stereotactic body radiation therapy and then removed by nephrectomy 4 weeks afterward. TCR beta sequencing covered 50 to 55 samples in total, comprising 25 or so tumors and about 27 peripheral blood samples. A total of 4,016,671 unique CDR3 nucleotide sequences, encoding 2,658,974 unique CDR3 amino acid sequences, were found across all 50 or so samples.

A note on this clone: Its antigen remains unidentified. Base qualities were left out, and no much larger clone turns up one base away.

CDR1 and CDR2, per the germline V gene (reference sequence), are SGHNT and YYREEE. Trimming costs V 4 bases and J 6 bases, and their ends lie 13 bases apart. The CDR3, from cysteine to phenylalanine, totals 14 residues. The sequence is cut down to CDR3 DNA, 42 bases in frame from base 1. The time point tag for this specimen amounts to: baseline pretreatment blood. According to the study, the label for this sample's treatment or condition signals: 15 Gy SBRT to primary tumor, nephrectomy 4 weeks later. Serial peripheral blood from radiation-treated patients was sampled at baseline, 2 weeks and 4 weeks after SBRT to track tumor-enriched clonotypes. Every patient had renal cell carcinoma of clear cell pathology. The QIAamp DNA Blood Mini Kit (Qiagen) was used to prepare genomic DNA for TCR sequencing. The analyses included only samples that passed all quality control checks. TCR beta libraries were generated from genomic DNA with the immunoSEQ kit, following the manufacturer's recommendations. To prepare libraries, a first multiplex PCR with proprietary primers was run, followed by a second PCR that added unique barcodes, and a bead cleanup was done after each round. Each sample batch included a kit-provided positive control reaction and a negative control reaction. The final libraries underwent checking on an Agilent 4200 TapeStation D1000 ScreenTape, volumetric pooling, and quantification by qPCR. Sequencing was performed on an Illumina NextSeq500 using a MidOutput 150-cycle cartridge, with 156 Read1 cycles, 15 Index1 cycles, and the kit custom primers. The pooled library was loaded at 0.95 to 1 pM with roughly 19% PhiX control spiked in. As for the original processing: The vendor-processed data were analyzed in R, and a clonotype was defined as all T cells that share the same CDR3 nucleotide sequence. In the clone abundance analyses, frequencies in each sample were normalized to that sample's 10,000 most abundant clones. Public T cell clones, which averaged fewer than five per sample, were removed prior to analysis. An abundance difference of at least 32-fold between compartments was the criterion for calling clonotypes tumor-enriched or baseline blood-enriched. A beta-binomial differential abundance model was used to identify clonotypes that expanded or contracted between blood time points. Tumor-blood repertoire similarity was measured with the Baroni-Urbani and Buser coefficient, and group comparisons used two-tailed Wilcoxon tests in R. Held by TCRdb, this immuneACCESS table contains in-frame sequences only and omits some clones. Under half of the omission traces to an unresolved V gene where checked; the cause of the rest is unknown. That table is the source of V, J and clone size, and D and trimming were worked out from the DNA. For this sample there are 85,000 to 100,000 clones; about 88% appear just once. The ten largest clonotypes hold 7% to 9% of the sample.

Results and caveats for the whole study, not just this receptor: In blood, the top tumor clonotypes increased from baseline to 2 weeks after radiation and then shrank by 4 weeks, which suggests a temporary expansion of tumor-resident clones. With a single-armed trial design, the study had no way to address how radiation dose or scheduling affects the TCR repertoire. Dynamics of the blood repertoire were not tracked past 4 weeks after treatment. Because no pretreatment tumor biopsies were available, whether clonotypes were present in the tumor at baseline could not be determined.

The sequence joins TRBV5-4 to TRBJ1-4; TRBD1 is a weak D gene call, 5 bases matching. The sample consisted of blood, taken from a patient whose treatment included radiotherapy and nephrectomy. The receptor was isolated from a man in his fifties with renal cell carcinoma. The sequenced DNA: TGTGCCAGCAGCCCGGGGGGTACCGATGAAAAACTGTTTTTT. Its amino acids are CASSPGGTDEKLFF.